This T cell receptor (beta chain) was captured in a study of T cells in localized non-small cell lung cancer. The CDR3 sequence is 19 residues long. Germline values: CDR1 MGHRA, CDR2 YSYEKL. V gave up 4 bases and J gave up 5 bases; unmatched junction bases: 22. This table comes from immunoSEQ multiplex PCR, and its TCRdb copy is limited to in-frame clones, with some not included. Altogether roughly 21,000 clones are present, 88% being singletons, with the ten largest covering almost 30%. The receptor comes from a male donor aged 60 or over with stage II lung adenocarcinoma. The sample here was peripheral blood mononuclear cells, taken before any cancer treatment. The chain uses TRBV4-1 and TRBJ2-5; 7 positions agree with TRBD2. CDR3 bases: TGCGCCAGCAGCCCGATCTACTCCCGGAGCGGGATTGCAAAGGAGACCCAGTACTTC. It yields the protein CASSPIYSRSGIAKETQYF.